The rows below give T cell receptor beta chains drawn from one sample of a study of T cells in Graves' hyperthyroidism and ophthalmopathy. TCRdb re-derived calls from the multiplex PCR reads in MiXCR, one entry per CDR3 protein. The sample gives about 290,000 distinct CDR3 sequences, approximately 19% of which show up once; roughly 40% is in the top ten. Sequencing was performed on blood. These receptors all come from a man in his forties or fifties with Graves' ophthalmopathy. The CDR3 runs from the conserved cysteine through the conserved F or W. A D gene is named only where the DNA matches it firmly. A row's size may be missing; if present it is once, few, many or a size class.

abundance,j_gene,d_gene,v_gene,CDR3aa,CDR3nt
.,TRBJ2-2,.,TRBV20-1,CSAPMTDTGELFF,TGCAGTGCGCCCATGACAGACACCGGGGAGCTGTTTTTT
.,TRBJ1-1,.,TRBV6-5,CASSYSGSTEAFF,TGTGCCAGCAGTTACTCGGGGTCCACTGAAGCTTTCTTT
.,TRBJ1-2,.,TRBV2,CASVDIGHYGYTF,TGTGCCAGCGTTGACATCGGCCACTATGGCTACACCTTC
once,TRBJ2-1,TRBD2,TRBV20-1,CSGGGGEGPNEQFF,TGCAGCGGAGGCGGAGGGGAGGGCCCCAATGAGCAGTTCTTC
.,TRBJ2-5,.,TRBV28,CAVGGVGETQYF,TGTGCCGTAGGGGGGGTAGGAGAGACCCAGTACTTC
.,TRBJ1-5,.,TRBV28,CASSLMGNTEPQHF,TGTGCCAGCAGTTTAATGGGTAATACGGAGCCCCAGCATTTT
.,TRBJ1-1,.,TRBV20-1,CSAGVEQDTEAFF,TGCAGTGCTGGAGTAGAGCAGGACACTGAAGCTTTCTTT
few,TRBJ2-6,.,TRBV5-6,CASTQGGSGANVLTF,TGTGCCAGCACCCAAGGGGGGTCTGGGGCCAACGTCCTGACTTTC
few,TRBJ1-1,.,TRBV6-1,CASSPEPWNTEAFF,TGTGCCAGCAGTCCCGAACCCTGGAACACTGAAGCTTTCTTT
few,TRBJ2-2,TRBD2,TRBV5-1,CASRDGRAGTGELFF,TGCGCCAGCAGGGACGGGAGGGCCGGCACCGGGGAGCTGTTTTTT
few,TRBJ1-5,.,TRBV4-2,CASSQDWDGDQPQHF,TGTGCCAGCAGCCAAGACTGGGACGGAGATCAGCCCCAGCATTTT
.,TRBJ1-1,.,TRBV9,CASSVAANTEAFF,TGTGCCAGCAGCGTAGCGGCGAACACTGAAGCTTTCTTT
many,TRBJ1-5,.,TRBV28,CASLPTGSNQPQHF,TGTGCCAGCCTACCGACTGGGAGCAATCAGCCCCAGCATTTT
many,TRBJ2-1,TRBD2,TRBV20-1,CTQTSGRSPYNEQFF,TGCACCCAGACTAGCGGGAGGTCACCCTACAATGAGCAGTTCTTC
many,TRBJ2-3,TRBD1,TRBV6-1,CASSRGTGSTDTQYF,TGTGCCAGCAGTAGAGGGACAGGGAGCACAGATACGCAGTATTTT
many,TRBJ1-5,.,TRBV11-2,CASSLGSVAGRRSSQPQHF,TGTGCCAGCAGCTTAGGTTCTGTGGCAGGCCGTCGGAGCAGTCAGCCCCAGCATTTT
few,TRBJ1-1,TRBD1,TRBV28,CASRHRGGSTEAFF,TGTGCCAGCAGACACAGGGGAGGGAGCACTGAAGCTTTCTTT
many,TRBJ2-3,TRBD2,TRBV28,CATQASGDTQYF,TGTGCCACCCAAGCTAGCGGGGATACGCAGTATTTT
.,TRBJ2-7,TRBD1,TRBV19,CASSSPGQGNFGLVGEQYF,TGTGCCAGTAGTTCCCCGGGACAGGGGAATTTTGGCCTGGTGGGCGAGCAGTACTTC
.,TRBJ1-3,.,TRBV7-9,CASSLGQNSGNTIYF,TGTGCCAGCAGCCTAGGACAGAACTCTGGAAACACCATATATTTT
many,TRBJ1-1,TRBD1,TRBV5-1,CASSWDSMNTEAFF,TGCGCCAGCAGCTGGGACAGTATGAACACTGAAGCTTTCTTT
.,TRBJ2-3,TRBD2,TRBV20-1,CSAAPPLAGALTDTQYF,TGCAGTGCTGCGCCCCCTTTAGCGGGGGCCCTCACAGATACGCAGTATTTT